This TCR beta chain derives from a study of cytomegalovirus exposure and HLA in healthy donors. Study context: HLA-typed donors were the source of approximately 88 million unique TCRs held in an early data release.

It was with 60 Vbeta and 13 Jbeta primers that the PCR ran. Repertoires were generated with immunoSEQ multiplex PCR, while TCRdb's copy carries only in-frame clones and drops some. The sample lists around 120,000 clones; approximately 15% were seen once. For this clone: The antigen is undetermined.

Study outcomes and limitations: The dataset shows that most TCR sequences were rare, while some public TCRs occurred in many donors. Exclusion applied to some V segments, including TRBV6-2 and TRBV6-3, as they were indistinguishable. When analyzed later, a missense DCLRE1C variant was found to be linked to TCR beta V- and J-gene trimming.

J was trimmed by 5 bases and V by 4 bases; bases with no gene match: 14. This CDR3 is 17 amino acids long. Germline assignment: CDR1 SGHRS and CDR2 YFSETQ. The TCR comes from a woman under 30 in good health and CMV-seronegative. The genes are TRBV5-1 and TRBJ2-5; TRBD1 agrees at 10 bases. Sequenced sample: PBMCs. In nucleotides, the CDR3 is TGCGCCAGCAGCCAACAAGGGACAGGGGTTTTATCGGAGACCCAGTACTTC. Residues: CASSQQGTGVLSETQYF.